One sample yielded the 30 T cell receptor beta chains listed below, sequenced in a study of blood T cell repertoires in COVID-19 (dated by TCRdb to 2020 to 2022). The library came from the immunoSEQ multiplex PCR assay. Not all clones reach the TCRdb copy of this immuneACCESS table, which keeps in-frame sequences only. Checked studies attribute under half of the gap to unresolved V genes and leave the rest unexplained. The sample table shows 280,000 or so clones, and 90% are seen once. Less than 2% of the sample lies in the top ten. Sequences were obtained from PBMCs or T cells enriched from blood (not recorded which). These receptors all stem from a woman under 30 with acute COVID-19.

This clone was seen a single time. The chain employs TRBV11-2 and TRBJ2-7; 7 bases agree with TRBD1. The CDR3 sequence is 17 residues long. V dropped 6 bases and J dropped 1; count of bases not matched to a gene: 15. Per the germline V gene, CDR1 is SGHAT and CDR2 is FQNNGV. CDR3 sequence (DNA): TGTGCCAGCAGGCCCCTAGCAGCGGCACAGGGGTCCTACGAGCAGTACTTC. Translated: CASRPLAAAQGSYEQYF.

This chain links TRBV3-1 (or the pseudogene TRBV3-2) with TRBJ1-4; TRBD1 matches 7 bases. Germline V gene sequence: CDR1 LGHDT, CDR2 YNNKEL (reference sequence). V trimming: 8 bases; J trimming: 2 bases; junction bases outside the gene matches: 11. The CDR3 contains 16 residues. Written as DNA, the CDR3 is TGTGCCAGCGGTAATTGGACAGGTGGGACTAATGAAAAACTGTTTTTT. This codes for CASGNWTGGTNEKLFF.

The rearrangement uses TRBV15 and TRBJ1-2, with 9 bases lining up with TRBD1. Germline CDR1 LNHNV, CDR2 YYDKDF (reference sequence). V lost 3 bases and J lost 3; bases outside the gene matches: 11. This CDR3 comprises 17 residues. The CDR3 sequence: CATSRHKRTGADYGYTF. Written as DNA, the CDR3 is TGTGCCACCAGCAGGCATAAGAGGACAGGGGCCGACTATGGCTACACCTTC.

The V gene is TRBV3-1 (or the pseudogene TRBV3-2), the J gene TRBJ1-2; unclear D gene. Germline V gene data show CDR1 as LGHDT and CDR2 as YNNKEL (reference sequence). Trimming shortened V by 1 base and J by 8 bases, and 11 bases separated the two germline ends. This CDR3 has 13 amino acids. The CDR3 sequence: CASSQGGGPGYTF. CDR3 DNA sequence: TGTGCCAGCAGCCAAGGAGGAGGGCCCGGCTACACCTTC.

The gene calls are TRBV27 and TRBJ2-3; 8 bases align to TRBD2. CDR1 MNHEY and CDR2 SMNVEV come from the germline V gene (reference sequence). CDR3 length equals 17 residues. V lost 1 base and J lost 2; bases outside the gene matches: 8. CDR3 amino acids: CASSLYVSGGHTDTQYF. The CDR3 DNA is TGTGCCAGCAGTTTATATGTGTCGGGAGGGCACACAGATACGCAGTATTTT.

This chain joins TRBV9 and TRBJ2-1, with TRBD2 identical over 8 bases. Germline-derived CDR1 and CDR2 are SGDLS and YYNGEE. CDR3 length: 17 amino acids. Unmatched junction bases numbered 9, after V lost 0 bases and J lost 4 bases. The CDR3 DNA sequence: TGTGCCAGCAGCGTAGAGGATTCGCCGGGAGGGTACAATGAGCAGTTCTTC. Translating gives CASSVEDSPGGYNEQFF. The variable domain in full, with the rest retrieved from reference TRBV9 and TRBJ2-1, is DSGVTQTPKHLITATGQRVTLRCSPRSGDLSVYWYQQSLDQGLQFLIQYYNGEERAKGNILERFSAQQFPDLHSELNLSSLELGDSALYFCASSVEDSPGGYNEQFFGPGTRLTVL.

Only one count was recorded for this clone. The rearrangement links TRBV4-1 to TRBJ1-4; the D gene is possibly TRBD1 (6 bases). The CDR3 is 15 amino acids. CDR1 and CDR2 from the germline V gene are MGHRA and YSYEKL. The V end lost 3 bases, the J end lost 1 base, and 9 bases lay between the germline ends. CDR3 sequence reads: CASSQVQGTNEKLFF. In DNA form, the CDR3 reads TGCGCCAGCAGCCAGGTACAGGGAACTAATGAAAAACTGTTTTTT.

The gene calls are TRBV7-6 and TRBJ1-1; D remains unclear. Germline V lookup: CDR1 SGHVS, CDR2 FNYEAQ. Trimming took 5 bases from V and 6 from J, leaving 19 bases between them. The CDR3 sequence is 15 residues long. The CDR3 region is CASSPGRGEDPEAFF. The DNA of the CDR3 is TGTGCCAGCAGCCCAGGACGGGGTGAGGATCCTGAAGCTTTCTTT.

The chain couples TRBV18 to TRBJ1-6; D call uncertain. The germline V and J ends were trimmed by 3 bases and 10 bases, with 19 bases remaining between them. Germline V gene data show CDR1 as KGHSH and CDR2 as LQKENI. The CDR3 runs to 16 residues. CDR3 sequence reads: CASSPGVGVSKSPLHF. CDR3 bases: TGTGCCAGCTCACCCGGGGTCGGGGTCTCTAAGTCACCCCTCCACTTT.

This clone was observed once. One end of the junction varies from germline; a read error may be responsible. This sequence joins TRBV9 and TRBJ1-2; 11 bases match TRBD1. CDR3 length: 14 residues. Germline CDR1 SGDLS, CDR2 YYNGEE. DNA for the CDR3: TGTGCCAGCGGCGTAGGGACAGGGGGCTATGGCTACACCTTC. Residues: CASGVGTGGYGYTF.

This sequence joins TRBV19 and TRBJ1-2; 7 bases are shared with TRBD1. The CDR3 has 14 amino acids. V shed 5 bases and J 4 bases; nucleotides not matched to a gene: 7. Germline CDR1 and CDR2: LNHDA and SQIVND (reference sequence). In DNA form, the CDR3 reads TGTGCCAGTAGTTCGACAGGGCCTCCCTATGGCTACACCTTC. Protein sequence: CASSSTGPPYGYTF.

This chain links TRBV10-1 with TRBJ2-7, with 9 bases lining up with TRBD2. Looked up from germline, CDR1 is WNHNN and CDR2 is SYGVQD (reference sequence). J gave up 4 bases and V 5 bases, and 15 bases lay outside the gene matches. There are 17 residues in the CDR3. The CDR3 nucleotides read TGCGCCAGCAGTAGCCGAGCGGGAGGAAGATCGCTATACGAGCAGTACTTC. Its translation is CASSSRAGGRSLYEQYF.

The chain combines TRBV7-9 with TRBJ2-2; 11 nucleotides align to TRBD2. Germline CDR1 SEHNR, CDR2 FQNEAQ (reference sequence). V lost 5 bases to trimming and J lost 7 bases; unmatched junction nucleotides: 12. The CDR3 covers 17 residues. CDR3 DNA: TGTGCCAGCAGCCATTCCACTAGCGGGAGTCATAGCGGGGAGCTGTTTTTT. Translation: CASSHSTSGSHSGELFF.

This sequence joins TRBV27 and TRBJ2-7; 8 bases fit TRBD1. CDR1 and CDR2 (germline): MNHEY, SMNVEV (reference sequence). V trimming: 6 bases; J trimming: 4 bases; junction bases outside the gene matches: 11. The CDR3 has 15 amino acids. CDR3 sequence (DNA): TGTGCCAGCAGCTCGCAGGGGGCCGGTTTGTACGAGCAGTACTTC. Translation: CASSSQGAGLYEQYF.

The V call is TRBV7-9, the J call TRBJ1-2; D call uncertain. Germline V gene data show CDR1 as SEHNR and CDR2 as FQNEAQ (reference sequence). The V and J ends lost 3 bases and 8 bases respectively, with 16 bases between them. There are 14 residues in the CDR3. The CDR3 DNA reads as TGTGCCAGCAGCTTTGATCGGAGGGCTGCAGGCTACACCTTC. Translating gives CASSFDRRAAGYTF.

This chain's CDR3 is CSAMRVPAFF. DNA of the CDR3: TGCAGTGCTATGCGCGTTCCGGCTTTCTTT. The chain recombines TRBV20-1 with TRBJ1-1, with D hard to call. The CDR3 loop spans 10 amino acids. Deletions cut 4 bases from V and 11 bases from J, with 11 bases between. CDR1 and CDR2 (germline): DFQATT, SNEGSKA (reference sequence).

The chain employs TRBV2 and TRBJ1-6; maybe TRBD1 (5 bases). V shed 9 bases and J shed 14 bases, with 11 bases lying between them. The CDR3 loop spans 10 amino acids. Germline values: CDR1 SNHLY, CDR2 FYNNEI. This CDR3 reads CASRGLALHF. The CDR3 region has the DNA TGTGCCAGTAGGGGATTAGCCCTCCACTTT. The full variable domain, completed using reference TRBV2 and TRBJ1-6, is EPEVTQTPSHQVTQMGQEVILRCVPISNHLYFYWYRQILGQKVEFLVSFYNNEISEKSEIFDDQFSVERPDGSNFTLKIRSTKLEDSAMYFCASRGLALHFGNGTRLTVT.

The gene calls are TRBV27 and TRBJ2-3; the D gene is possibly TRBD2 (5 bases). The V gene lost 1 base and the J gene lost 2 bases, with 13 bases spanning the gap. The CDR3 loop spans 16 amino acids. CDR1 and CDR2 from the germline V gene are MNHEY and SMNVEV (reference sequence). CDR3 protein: CASSLLVGGLTDTQYF. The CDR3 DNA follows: TGTGCCAGCAGTTTATTAGTCGGAGGCCTCACAGATACGCAGTATTTT.

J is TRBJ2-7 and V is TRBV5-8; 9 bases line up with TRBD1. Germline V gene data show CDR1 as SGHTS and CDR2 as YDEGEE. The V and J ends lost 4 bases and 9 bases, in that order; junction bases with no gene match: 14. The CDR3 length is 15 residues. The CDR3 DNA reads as TGTGCCAGCAGCAACCCCGGGACAGGGCAAACAGGGCAGTACTTC. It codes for CASSNPGTGQTGQYF.

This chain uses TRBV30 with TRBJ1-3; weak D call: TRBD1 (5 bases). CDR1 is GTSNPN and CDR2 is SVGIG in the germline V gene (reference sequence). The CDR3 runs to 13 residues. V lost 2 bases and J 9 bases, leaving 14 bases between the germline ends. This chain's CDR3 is CAWSSGADGTIYF. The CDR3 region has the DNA TGTGCCTGGAGTAGTGGGGCGGACGGCACCATATATTTT.

The CDR3 DNA follows: TGTGCCAGCAGCTTAGGGACGGGGAGCTCCTACAATGAGCAGTTCTTC. Translation: CASSLGTGSSYNEQFF. The V gene is TRBV7-8, the J gene TRBJ2-1, with D possibly being TRBD2 (5 bases). V was clipped by 1 base and J by 0 bases, with 10 bases between them. This CDR3 has 16 amino acids. The germline V gene has CDR1 SGHVS and CDR2 FQNEAQ.

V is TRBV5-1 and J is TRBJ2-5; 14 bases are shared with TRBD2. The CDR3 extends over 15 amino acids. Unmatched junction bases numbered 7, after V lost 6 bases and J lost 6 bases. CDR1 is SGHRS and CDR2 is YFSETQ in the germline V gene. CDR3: CASTPGLAGAKTQYF. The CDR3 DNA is TGCGCCAGCACCCCGGGACTAGCGGGAGCTAAGACCCAGTACTTC.

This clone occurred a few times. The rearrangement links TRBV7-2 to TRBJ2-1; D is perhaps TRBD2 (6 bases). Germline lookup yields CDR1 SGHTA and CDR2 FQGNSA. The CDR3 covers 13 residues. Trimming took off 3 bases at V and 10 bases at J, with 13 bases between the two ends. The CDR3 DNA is TGTGCCAGCAGCTTGGTCCTCGCGGGAGAGCAGTTCTTC. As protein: CASSLVLAGEQFF.

The CDR3 DNA reads as TGTGCCAGCAGCTTAGATTTCGGGAGCCAAGAGACCCAGTACTTC. As protein: CASSLDFGSQETQYF. This rearrangement joins TRBV11-2 to TRBJ2-5; possible D gene TRBD2, 6 bases. The CDR3 loop spans 15 amino acids. Trimming shortened V by 0 bases and J by 1 base, and 9 bases separated the two germline ends. In germline, CDR1 is SGHAT, CDR2 FQNNGV.

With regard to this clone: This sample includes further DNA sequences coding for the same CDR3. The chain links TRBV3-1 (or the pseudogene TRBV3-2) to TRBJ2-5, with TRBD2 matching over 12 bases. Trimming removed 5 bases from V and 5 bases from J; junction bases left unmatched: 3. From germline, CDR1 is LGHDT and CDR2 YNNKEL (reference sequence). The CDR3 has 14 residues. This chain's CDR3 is CASSSSGRGETQYF. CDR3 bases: TGTGCCAGCAGCTCTAGCGGGAGGGGGGAGACCCAGTACTTC.

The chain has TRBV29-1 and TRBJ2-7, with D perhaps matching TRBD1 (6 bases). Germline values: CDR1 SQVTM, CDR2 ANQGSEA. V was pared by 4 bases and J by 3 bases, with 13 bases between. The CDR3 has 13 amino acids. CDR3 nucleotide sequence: TGCAGCGTTGGGACAGAGAACCTCTACGAGCAGTACTTC. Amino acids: CSVGTENLYEQYF.

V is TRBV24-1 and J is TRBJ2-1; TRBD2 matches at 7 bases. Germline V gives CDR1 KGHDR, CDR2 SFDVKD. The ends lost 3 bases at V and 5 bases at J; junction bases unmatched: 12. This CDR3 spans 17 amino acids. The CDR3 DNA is TGTGCCACCAGTGATGGGCTTTGGGCTAGCGGAAACAATGAGCAGTTCTTC. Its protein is CATSDGLWASGNNEQFF.

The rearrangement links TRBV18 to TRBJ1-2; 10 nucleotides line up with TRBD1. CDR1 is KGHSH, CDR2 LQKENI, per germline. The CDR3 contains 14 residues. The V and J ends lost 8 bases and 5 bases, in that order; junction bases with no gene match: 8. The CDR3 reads CASETGTGVYGYTF. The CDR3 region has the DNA TGTGCCAGCGAGACCGGGACAGGGGTTTATGGCTACACCTTC.

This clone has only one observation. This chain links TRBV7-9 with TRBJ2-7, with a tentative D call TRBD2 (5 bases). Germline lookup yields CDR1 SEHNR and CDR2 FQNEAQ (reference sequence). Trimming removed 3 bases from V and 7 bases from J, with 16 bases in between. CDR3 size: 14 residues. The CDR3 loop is CASSLTLTTGEQYF. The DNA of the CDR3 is TGTGCCAGCAGCTTGACATTGACAACGGGGGAGCAGTACTTC.

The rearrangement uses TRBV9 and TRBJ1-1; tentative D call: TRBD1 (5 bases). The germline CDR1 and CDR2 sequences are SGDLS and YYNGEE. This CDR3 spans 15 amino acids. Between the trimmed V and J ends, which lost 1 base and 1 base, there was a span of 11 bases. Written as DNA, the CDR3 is TGTGCCAGCAGCGTACAGGGAGGTTGGAACACTGAAGCTTTCTTT. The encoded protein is CASSVQGGWNTEAFF.